Only a few counts were recorded for the clone carrying this T cell receptor (beta chain). The sample is drawn from a study of blood T cell repertoires in COVID-19. The CDR3 length is 14 residues. J was trimmed by 5 bases and V by 2 bases; bases with no gene match: 5. The germline gives CDR1 LGHDT, CDR2 YNNKEL (reference sequence). Here immunoSEQ multiplex PCR was the method, and the copy in TCRdb shows in-frame clones only, minus some. The repertoire includes 170,000 or so clones, approximately 85% of them detected once, and 5% to 8% sits in the top ten. The TCR was taken from a man in his forties who had recovered from COVID-19. The source material was PBMCs or T cells enriched from blood (not recorded which). V usage is TRBV3-1 (or the pseudogene TRBV3-2) and J usage is TRBJ2-7; TRBD2 matches at 8 bases. The CDR3 DNA is TGTGCCAGCAGCCAACTCGGGGGGGGAAACGAGCAGTACTTC. Translating it yields CASSQLGGGNEQYF.